The present T cell receptor beta chain was sequenced within a study of naive and memory T cell subsets. Findings and caveats of the study: Over 85% of naive TCR sequences appeared only once, unlike memory subsets.

Both TRBC1 and TRBC2 were covered by a beta constant-region primer of two equimolar oligonucleotides. Via MiXCR, TCRdb re-called the UMI-ligation and nested PCR reads, giving one row per CDR3 protein. The repertoire holds 32,000 or so distinct CDR3 sequences, with 10% to 15% as singletons. The V and J ends lost 1 base and 8 bases respectively, with 12 bases between them. In germline, CDR1 is SGHAT, CDR2 FQNNGV. This CDR3 region has 13 residues. In the case of this clonotype: Its antigen is not known.

Separate alpha and beta amplification began at the second PCR step. After CD4 positive bead selection, the CD4-negative fraction gave CD8 T cells. The gene calls are TRBV11-2 and TRBJ2-7, with D hard to call. The sample taken for sequencing was effector memory CD4+ T cells from blood. The sample's subset: effector memory, CD45RA- CD27-. The sequence came from a human donor in good health. The CDR3 sequence: CASSLVALSQQYF. The DNA of the CDR3 is TGTGCCAGCAGCTTAGTGGCCCTCTCACAGCAGTACTTC.